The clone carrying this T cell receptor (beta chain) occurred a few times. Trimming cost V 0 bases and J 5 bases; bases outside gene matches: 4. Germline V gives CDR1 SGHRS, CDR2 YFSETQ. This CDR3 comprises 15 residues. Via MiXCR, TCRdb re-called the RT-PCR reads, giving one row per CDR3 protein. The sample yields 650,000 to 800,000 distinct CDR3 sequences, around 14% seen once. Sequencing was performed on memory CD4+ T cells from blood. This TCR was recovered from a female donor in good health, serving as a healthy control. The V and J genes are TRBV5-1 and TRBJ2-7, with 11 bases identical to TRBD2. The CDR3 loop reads CASSLELAGANEQYF. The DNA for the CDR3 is TGCGCCAGCAGCTTGGAACTAGCGGGAGCGAACGAGCAGTACTTC.